Shown below are 31 T cell receptor beta chains from a single sample sequenced in a study of blood T cell repertoires in COVID-19. Repertoires were generated with immunoSEQ multiplex PCR, while TCRdb's copy carries only in-frame clones and drops some. The sample records some 250,000 clones, 88% being singletons. The sequencing sample was made of peripheral blood. Receptors originate from a woman aged 30 to 39 with acute or convalescent COVID-19.

The rearrangement links TRBV6-5 to TRBJ2-2; 7 bases align to TRBD1. Germline loops: CDR1 MNHEY, CDR2 SVGAGI. This CDR3 spans 14 amino acids. V trimming: 7 bases; J trimming: 1 base; junction bases outside the gene matches: 3. CDR3 DNA: TGTGCCAGCAAAGGGGGCCTGAACACCGGGGAGCTGTTTTTT. Amino acid sequence: CASKGGLNTGELFF.

The chain combines TRBV11-2 with TRBJ2-2; D not certain. V dropped 10 bases and J dropped 7 bases, with 22 bases sitting between them. The CDR3 contains 15 residues. Germline CDR1 is SGHAT and CDR2 is FQNNGV. The CDR3 spells CATTQVPRPDGELFF. CDR3 sequence (DNA): TGTGCCACCACCCAGGTCCCCCGCCCGGACGGGGAGCTGTTTTTT.

V and J are TRBV7-8 and TRBJ1-3; D perhaps matches TRBD1 (6 bases). The CDR3 covers 15 residues. V dropped 0 bases and J dropped 7 bases, with 13 bases sitting between them. Germline V CDR1 and CDR2: SGHVS, FQNEAQ. Here the CDR3 reads CASSLANSRGNTIYF. The CDR3, as DNA: TGTGCCAGCAGCTTAGCGAATTCCAGGGGTAACACCATATATTTT.

The chain combines TRBV3-1 (or the pseudogene TRBV3-2) with TRBJ1-6; D uncertain. This CDR3 is 15 amino acids long. The V end lost 1 base, the J end lost 5 bases, and 9 bases lay between the germline ends. Looked up from germline, CDR1 is LGHDT and CDR2 is YNNKEL (reference sequence). The CDR3 sequence is CASSQVTSNNSPLHF. In DNA form, the CDR3 reads TGTGCCAGCAGCCAAGTGACAAGCAATAATTCACCCCTCCACTTT.

The chain employs TRBV12-3 or TRBV12-4 and TRBJ2-7; 7 bases agree with TRBD1. This CDR3 region has 13 residues. Unmatched junction bases numbered 2, after V lost 6 bases and J lost 0 bases. The CDR3 protein is CASRGTDSYEQYF. In DNA form, the CDR3 reads TGTGCCAGCAGGGGGACAGACTCCTACGAGCAGTACTTC.

This clone was recorded only once. The V call is TRBV11-3, the J call TRBJ2-1; D possibly corresponds to TRBD1 (6 bases). Germline values: CDR1 SGHNT, CDR2 YENEEA. The CDR3 has 16 amino acids. With 5 bases removed from V and 9 bases from J, the gap between germline ends came to 23 bases. The CDR3: CASSPNLGQPHSEQFF. The CDR3 DNA is TGTGCCAGCAGCCCAAACCTCGGACAGCCCCACAGTGAGCAGTTCTTC.

This chain links TRBV27 with TRBJ2-2; 12 bases line up with TRBD1. Germline trimming cut 8 bases from V and 7 bases from J; bases unmatched to any gene: 17. Germline CDR1 is MNHEY and CDR2 is SMNVEV (reference sequence). The CDR3 runs to 18 residues. CDR3 bases: TGTGCCAGCCAAGGGGACAGGGGGCTTTCAGGGGCCATCGGGGAGCTGTTTTTT. As protein: CASQGDRGLSGAIGELFF.

V is TRBV5-1 and J is TRBJ1-1, with a tentative D call TRBD1 (5 bases). Germline-derived CDR1 and CDR2 are SGHRS and YFSETQ. The length of the CDR3 is 16 residues. V lost 1 base and J 4 bases, leaving 17 bases between the germline ends. The CDR3 DNA reads TGCGCCAGCAGCTTGAGTCTCACGGCCGGGGGCACTGAAGCTTTCTTT. Its translation is CASSLSLTAGGTEAFF.

The chain combines TRBV7-7 with TRBJ2-5; 10 bases fit TRBD2. CDR1 and CDR2 from the germline V gene are SSHAT and FNYEAQ (reference sequence). V lost 5 bases to trimming and J lost 4 bases; unmatched junction nucleotides: 10. The CDR3 sequence is 16 residues long. The CDR3 region has the DNA TGTGCCAGCAGCCCGATTCTAGCGGGAGTAGGAGAGACCCAGTACTTC. Its translation: CASSPILAGVGETQYF.

The chain recombines TRBV25-1 with TRBJ2-7; 8 nucleotides match TRBD1. From germline, CDR1 is MGHDK and CDR2 SYGVNS. The CDR3 runs to 12 residues. Unmatched junction bases numbered 6, after V lost 5 bases and J lost 9 bases. The CDR3 protein is CASSLAGTGQYF. The DNA of the CDR3 is TGTGCCAGCAGTTTAGCCGGGACAGGGCAGTACTTC.

The gene calls are TRBV2 and TRBJ2-1, with 12 bases matching TRBD2. The CDR3 is 16 amino acids. With V trimmed by 6 bases and J by 7 bases, 10 bases remained unmatched. Germline CDR1 and CDR2: SNHLY and FYNNEI. The CDR3: CASRSPLAGGINEQFF. As DNA, the CDR3 is TGTGCCAGCAGAAGCCCACTAGCGGGAGGAATAAATGAGCAGTTCTTC.

This clone showed up just a few times. The chain combines TRBV6-1 with TRBJ2-2; 8 bases are shared with TRBD2. Germline V lookup: CDR1 MNHNS, CDR2 SASEGT. This CDR3 is built from 17 residues. The ends lost 3 bases at V and 2 bases at J; junction bases unmatched: 8. The CDR3 reads CASSDLGSGRNTGELFF. DNA for the CDR3: TGTGCCAGCAGTGACCTTGGAAGCGGGAGAAACACCGGGGAGCTGTTTTTT.

The J gene is TRBJ2-1, the V gene TRBV19; 9 bases fit TRBD1. The CDR3 covers 15 residues. The junction had 5 bases not matched to a gene; V was cut back by 5 bases and J by 3 bases. CDR1 LNHDA and CDR2 SQIVND come from the germline V gene (reference sequence). The CDR3 region has the DNA TGTGCCAGTAGTCCCGGGACAGGGCGCTACAATGAGCAGTTCTTC. This gives the protein CASSPGTGRYNEQFF.

The V and J genes are TRBV21-1 and TRBJ1-2. TRBV21-1 is tagged as a pseudogene. CDR3 size: 11 residues. The CDR3 is CASKTLRGYTF. In DNA form, the CDR3 reads TGTGCCAGCAAAACCCTGAGAGGCTACACCTTC.

The V gene is TRBV7-9, the J gene TRBJ2-3; D ambiguous. The CDR3 runs to 14 residues. Germline assignment: CDR1 SEHNR and CDR2 FQNEAQ (reference sequence). V lost 3 bases, J lost 3 bases, and 10 bases lay in between. CDR3 in amino acids: CASSFLGVTDTQYF. DNA of the CDR3: TGTGCCAGCAGCTTTCTCGGAGTGACAGATACGCAGTATTTT.

CDR3: CASTISLGARRWETQYF. In DNA form, the CDR3 reads TGTGCCAGCACGATCAGCTTAGGGGCCCGTCGGTGGGAGACCCAGTACTTC. The chain has TRBV11-2 and TRBJ2-5; weak D call: TRBD1 (5 bases). V was clipped by 7 bases and J by 5 bases, with 26 bases between them. Germline values: CDR1 SGHAT, CDR2 FQNNGV. This CDR3 comprises 17 residues.

J is TRBJ2-7 and V is TRBV3-1 (or the pseudogene TRBV3-2); 8 bases map to TRBD2. V lost 0 bases, J lost 7 bases, and 8 bases stayed unmatched. There are 15 residues in the CDR3. Germline V gene data show CDR1 as LGHDT and CDR2 as YNNKEL (reference sequence). Here the CDR3 reads CASSQEIAGLGEQYF. In nucleotides, the CDR3 is TGTGCCAGCAGCCAAGAAATAGCGGGATTAGGGGAGCAGTACTTC.

The chain carries TRBV7-2 and TRBJ2-1, with 8 bases fitting TRBD1. The CDR3 length is 15 residues. J was trimmed by 0 bases and V by 7 bases; bases with no gene match: 5. Germline V CDR1 and CDR2: SGHTA, FQGNSA. CDR3 DNA: TGTGCCAGCAATCCAACAGGGGGCTCCTACAATGAGCAGTTCTTC. As protein: CASNPTGGSYNEQFF.

The chain recombines TRBV9 with TRBJ2-7; 14 bases fit TRBD2. CDR3 size: 16 residues. Looked up from germline, CDR1 is SGDLS and CDR2 is YYNGEE. The V and J ends lost 2 bases and 5 bases, in that order; junction bases with no gene match: 6. DNA for the CDR3: TGTGCCAGCAGCGTGGGACTAGCGGGAGTTGGCCACGAGCAGTACTTC. Amino acids: CASSVGLAGVGHEQYF.

V is TRBV5-1 and J is TRBJ2-5; TRBD1 matches at 9 bases. The CDR3 loop spans 15 amino acids. Germline V gene lookup returns CDR1 SGHRS and CDR2 YFSETQ. The V gene end was trimmed by 4 bases and the J gene end by 5 bases; junction bases not matched to a gene: 9. The CDR3 DNA follows: TGCGCCAGCAGCCTCGACAGGGGGGCTCGGGAGACCCAGTACTTC. This sequence encodes CASSLDRGARETQYF. Variable domain in full (rest from reference TRBV5-1 and TRBJ2-5): KAGVTQTPRYLIKTRGQQVTLSCSPISGHRSVSWYQQTPGQGLQFLFEYFSETQRNKGNFPGRFSGRQFSNSRSEMNVSTLELGDSALYLCASSLDRGARETQYFGPGTRLLVL.

The V and J genes are TRBV29-1 and TRBJ1-5; maybe TRBD1 (5 bases). The CDR3 extends over 15 amino acids. V lost 7 bases and J lost 6, with 22 bases in between. The V gene's germline CDR1 is SQVTM and CDR2 ANQGSEA. CDR3 nucleotide sequence: TGCAGCGCGACAGTCGCGGGAGGCCAGGGTCAGCCCCAGCATTTT. Translating it yields CSATVAGGQGQPQHF.

The rearrangement joins TRBV7-3 to TRBJ2-3; D unresolved. The germline V gene encodes CDR1 SGHTA and CDR2 FQGTGA. The CDR3 consists of 13 residues. The V end was cut by 2 bases, the J end by 4 bases, with 7 bases between. CDR3 region: CASSLLGPDTQYF. In DNA form, the CDR3 reads TGTGCCAGCAGCTTACTCGGTCCAGATACGCAGTATTTT.

The chain joins TRBV19 to TRBJ2-7; no reliable D call. The CDR3 is 14 amino acids. V was pared by 5 bases and J by 4 bases, with 15 bases between. The germline V gene has CDR1 LNHDA and CDR2 SQIVND (reference sequence). The CDR3 nucleotides are TGTGCCAGTAGTCCGCCGGGTGGCGGTTACGAGCAGTACTTC. The encoded protein is CASSPPGGGYEQYF. Together with reference TRBV19 and TRBJ2-7, the CDR3 gives the full variable domain: DGGITQSPKYLFRKEGQNVTLSCEQNLNHDAMYWYRQDPGQGLRLIYYSQIVNDFQKGDIAEGYSVSREKKESFPLTVTSAQKNPTAFYLCASSPPGGGYEQYFGPGTRLTVT.

The V gene is TRBV4-1, the J gene TRBJ2-7, with D uncertain. Trimming pared 0 bases from V and 5 bases from J, leaving 11 bases between. The germline V gene encodes CDR1 MGHRA and CDR2 YSYEKL. The CDR3 runs to 14 residues. CDR3 DNA sequence: TGCGCCAGCAGCCAAGATGATTTGCGCGACGAGCAGTACTTC. It is translated as CASSQDDLRDEQYF.

V is TRBV5-1 and J is TRBJ2-7; 12 positions agree with TRBD1. Trimming cost V 4 bases and J 6 bases; bases outside gene matches: 8. Per germline, CDR1 SGHRS and CDR2 YFSETQ. CDR3 length equals 15 residues. The CDR3 protein is CASSPSGTGGFEQYF. CDR3 in DNA: TGCGCCAGCAGCCCCTCGGGGACAGGGGGCTTCGAGCAGTACTTC.

V gene TRBV7-2 combines with J gene TRBJ1-5; a possible D gene is TRBD1 (5 bases). From germline, CDR1 is SGHTA and CDR2 FQGNSA. There are 15 residues in the CDR3. Between the trimmed V and J ends, which lost 5 bases and 1 base, there was a span of 12 bases. The CDR3 here is CASSPDSSSNQPQHF. CDR3 in DNA: TGTGCCAGCAGCCCCGACAGTTCGAGCAATCAGCCCCAGCATTTT. Variable domain in full (rest from reference TRBV7-2 and TRBJ1-5): GAGVSQSPSNKVTEKGKDVELRCDPISGHTALYWYRQSLGQGLEFLIYFQGNSAPDKSGLPSDRFSAERTGGSVSTLTIQRTQQEDSAVYLCASSPDSSSNQPQHFGDGTRLSIL.

V usage is TRBV11-2 and J usage is TRBJ2-3; D ambiguous. CDR1 SGHAT and CDR2 FQNNGV come from the germline V gene. This CDR3 region has 13 residues. With 4 bases removed from V and 4 bases from J, the gap between germline ends came to 9 bases. CDR3 amino acids: CASSSSPADTQYF. The CDR3 DNA reads as TGTGCCAGCAGCTCCTCCCCGGCAGATACGCAGTATTTT.

The chain carries TRBV5-1 and TRBJ1-1, with D possibly matching TRBD1 (5 bases). The ends were cut back, 4 bases at V and 0 bases at J, with 10 bases in the middle. This CDR3 has 14 residues. Germline assignment: CDR1 SGHRS and CDR2 YFSETQ. CDR3 nucleotides: TGCGCCAGCAGCCTCGACAGCGTGAACACTGAAGCTTTCTTT. As protein: CASSLDSVNTEAFF.

The chain combines TRBV19 with TRBJ1-3, with 7 bases identical to TRBD1. CDR3 size: 16 residues. Germline assignment: CDR1 LNHDA and CDR2 SQIVND (reference sequence). The junction had 9 bases not matched to a gene; V was cut back by 4 bases and J by 3 bases. The CDR3 nucleotides read TGTGCCAGTAGTACACAGGGGTTTCGATATGGAAACACCATATATTTT. Translation gives CASSTQGFRYGNTIYF.

The chain joins TRBV7-9 to TRBJ1-5; D gene unclear. Germline CDR1 SEHNR, CDR2 FQNEAQ (reference sequence). V lost 1 base to trimming and J lost 6 bases, with 10 bases between them. The CDR3 consists of 14 residues. The CDR3 region has the DNA TGTGCCAGCAGCTTAGTTGTTTTCGGTCAGCCCCAGCATTTT. The encoded protein is CASSLVVFGQPQHF.

The chain uses TRBV29-1 and TRBJ2-1; D gene unclear. V was trimmed by 3 bases and J by 6 bases, leaving 6 bases between them. There are 11 residues in the CDR3. Germline CDR1 is SQVTM and CDR2 is ANQGSEA. For the CDR3, the DNA is TGCAGCGTTGATAATCCCAATGAGCAGTTCTTC. Protein: CSVDNPNEQFF.